The rows below give T cell receptor beta chains drawn from one sample of a study of blood T cell repertoires in COVID-19. Clones were read by immunoSEQ multiplex PCR, and TCRdb kept only the in-frame ones, dropping some. In the table there are about 220,000 clones, roughly four fifths of which are singletons. The sequencing sample was made of PBMCs or T cells enriched from blood (not recorded which). All receptors derive from a woman aged 60-70 years who had recovered from COVID-19. Both conserved end residues are part of each CDR3. Each record gives: V gene, J gene, D gene, clone size, CDR3 length, CDR3 protein, CDR3 DNA. The D gene is left open where the match is weak. Not every row has a clone size; where given, it reads once, few, many or a size class.

TRBV10-3	TRBJ2-3	-	-	15	CAISGIRDNTDTQYF	TGTGCCATCAGTGGTATACGGGATAACACAGATACGCAGTATTTT
TRBV3-1/TRBV3-2	TRBJ2-7	-	-	14	CASSQDNSNYEQYF	TGTGCCAGCAGCCAAGATAACTCCAACTACGAGCAGTACTTC
TRBV5-1	TRBJ2-7	TRBD2	-	15	CASMRNGGSGAEQYF	TGCGCCAGCATGCGGAACGGGGGGAGTGGCGCGGAGCAGTACTTC
TRBV4-3	TRBJ2-6	-	-	16	CASSQDIGSGANVLTF	TGCGCCAGCAGCCAAGATATCGGTTCTGGGGCCAACGTCCTGACTTTC
TRBV6-2/TRBV6-3	TRBJ2-7	-	-	16	CASSPVGPFASYEQYF	TGTGCCAGCAGCCCTGTGGGGCCCTTTGCCTCCTACGAGCAGTACTTC
TRBV7-2	TRBJ2-3	-	-	15	CASCPRLVGTDTQYF	TGTGCCAGCTGCCCCCGGTTGGTGGGCACAGATACGCAGTATTTT
TRBV7-8	TRBJ1-1	-	few	13	CASSWQGNTEAFF	TGTGCCAGCAGCTGGCAGGGCAACACTGAAGCTTTCTTT
TRBV25-1	TRBJ1-1	-	once	14	CASSDRGWHTEAFF	TGTGCCAGCAGTGACAGGGGATGGCACACTGAAGCTTTCTTT
TRBV9	TRBJ2-2	-	-	16	CASSDSPGLFTGELFF	TGTGCCAGCAGCGATAGCCCTGGACTCTTCACCGGGGAGCTGTTTTTT
TRBV2	TRBJ2-2	TRBD2	-	15	CASRGGTIITGELFF	TGTGCCAGCAGGGGAGGGACTATTATAACCGGGGAGCTGTTTTTT
TRBV9	TRBJ2-5	TRBD2	-	16	CASSPGTSGRQETQYF	TGTGCCAGCAGCCCGGGGACTAGCGGGAGACAAGAGACCCAGTACTTC
TRBV10-3	TRBJ1-5	TRBD1	-	14	CAISEGQGEQPQHF	TGTGCCATCAGTGAGGGGCAGGGGGAACAGCCCCAGCATTTT
TRBV19	TRBJ2-7	TRBD2	-	13	CASGAGFTYEQYF	TGTGCCAGTGGAGCGGGATTCACCTACGAGCAGTACTTC
TRBV12-3/TRBV12-4	TRBJ2-7	TRBD1	-	12	CASSLWTGGIVF	TGTGCCAGCAGTCTCTGGACAGGGGGCATCGTCTTC
TRBV5-4	TRBJ1-2	TRBD1	-	13	CASSRDRADGYTF	TGTGCCAGCAGCAGGGACAGGGCGGATGGCTACACCTTC
TRBV11-2	TRBJ1-3	TRBD1	-	14	CASSSTGTGNTIYF	TGTGCCAGCAGCTCGACAGGGACCGGAAACACCATATATTTT
TRBV9	TRBJ2-1	TRBD2	-	15	CASSVGGGGDNEQFF	TGTGCCAGCAGCGTAGGAGGCGGGGGGGACAATGAGCAGTTCTTC
TRBV20-1	TRBJ2-5	-	-	13	CSASTGYQETQYF	TGCAGTGCTAGTACGGGGTACCAAGAGACCCAGTACTTC
TRBV7-2	TRBJ2-3	TRBD2	-	16	CASSLKLAGASDTQYF	TGTGCCAGCAGCTTAAAACTAGCGGGCGCTTCAGATACGCAGTATTTT
TRBV10-3	TRBJ2-1	TRBD2	-	15	CAIGVGSGEYNEQFF	TGTGCCATCGGAGTCGGTAGCGGGGAATACAATGAGCAGTTCTTC
TRBV2	TRBJ2-3	TRBD2	once	15	CASSETSGTTDTQYF	TGTGCCAGCAGTGAAACTAGCGGGACCACAGATACGCAGTATTTT
TRBV6-2/TRBV6-3	TRBJ2-5	TRBD2	few	14	CASSYTTSTETQYF	TGTGCCAGCAGTTACACGACTAGCACAGAGACCCAGTACTTC
TRBV19	TRBJ1-2	-	-	15	CASRRGQQWDYGYTF	TGTGCCAGTAGACGTGGACAGCAGTGGGACTATGGCTACACCTTC
TRBV12-5	TRBJ2-5	TRBD1	-	15	CASGLGQGAGETQYF	TGTGCTAGTGGTTTGGGGCAGGGGGCAGGGGAGACCCAGTACTTC
TRBV9	TRBJ2-2	-	-	16	CASSVDGQGKTGELFF	TGTGCCAGCAGCGTAGATGGGCAGGGGAAAACCGGGGAGCTGTTTTTT
TRBV3-1/TRBV3-2	TRBJ2-7	-	-	14	CASSQGRDHYEQYF	TGTGCCAGCAGCCAAGGGCGGGATCACTACGAGCAGTACTTC
TRBV5-1	TRBJ2-7	TRBD2	once	15	CASSKTGLAGYEQYF	TGCGCCAGCAGCAAAACGGGACTAGCGGGGTACGAGCAGTACTTC
TRBV20-1	TRBJ1-3	-	-	11	CSGGSGNTIYF	TGCAGCGGGGGGAGTGGAAACACCATATATTTT
TRBV19	TRBJ2-5	-	-	12	CASSIRGETQYF	TGTGCCAGTAGTATCAGGGGAGAGACCCAGTACTTC
TRBV7-8	TRBJ1-4	TRBD1	-	15	CASSSRQGSNEKLFF	TGTGCCAGCAGCTCTCGACAGGGGTCTAATGAAAAACTGTTTTTT
TRBV6-4	TRBJ2-3	TRBD2	-	16	CASSKTSGGLEETQYF	TGTGCCAGCAGCAAGACTAGCGGGGGCCTGGAGGAAACGCAGTATTTT
TRBV9	TRBJ1-2	-	few	14	CASSVAGPRDGYTF	TGTGCCAGCAGCGTAGCTGGGCCCAGAGATGGCTACACCTTC
TRBV18	TRBJ2-5	-	-	14	CASSPRVGRETQYF	TGTGCCAGCTCACCACGTGTAGGGAGGGAGACCCAGTACTTC
TRBV6-5	TRBJ1-2	-	-	14	CASSLHGPSLGYTF	TGTGCCAGCAGTTTACATGGCCCGTCTTTGGGCTACACCTTC
TRBV4-3	TRBJ2-7	TRBD1	-	17	CASSQVGTGTGINEQYF	TGCGCCAGCAGCCAAGTTGGTACCGGGACAGGGATCAACGAGCAGTACTTC
TRBV5-4	TRBJ1-1	-	-	15	CASYPTWKEDTEAFF	TGTGCCAGCTACCCCACGTGGAAGGAGGACACTGAAGCTTTCTTT
TRBV4-2	TRBJ1-5	-	-	14	CASSQGGSNQPQHF	TGTGCCAGCAGCCAGGGAGGCAGCAATCAGCCCCAGCATTTT
TRBV5-4	TRBJ2-7	TRBD1	-	14	CATANRQGIYEQYF	TGTGCCACTGCCAACAGACAGGGGATCTACGAGCAGTACTTC
TRBV12-3/TRBV12-4	TRBJ2-3	-	-	13	CASSLTGTDTQYF	TGTGCCAGCAGTTTAACGGGCACAGATACGCAGTATTTT
TRBV12-3/TRBV12-4	TRBJ1-1	TRBD1	once	13	CASSRDRGTEAFF	TGTGCCAGCAGTAGGGACAGGGGGACTGAAGCTTTCTTT
TRBV5-6	TRBJ2-5	TRBD2	-	15	CATTLRGGIDETQYF	TGTGCCACCACTCTTCGGGGAGGGATCGACGAGACCCAGTACTTC
TRBV27	TRBJ2-7	-	once	15	CASSNRWGHVYEQYF	TGTGCCAGCAGTAATCGTTGGGGGCACGTCTACGAGCAGTACTTC
TRBV14	TRBJ1-4	TRBD1	few	14	CASSLGTVNEKLFF	TGTGCCAGCAGCCTCGGGACAGTTAATGAAAAACTGTTTTTT
TRBV7-2	TRBJ1-1	-	once	15	CASSSHPTPNTEAFF	TGTGCCAGCAGCTCCCACCCCACACCGAACACTGAAGCTTTCTTT
TRBV29-1	TRBJ2-5	-	-	13	CSVERQGKKTQYF	TGCAGCGTTGAGCGTCAGGGGAAAAAGACCCAGTACTTC
TRBV12-3/TRBV12-4	TRBJ1-1	-	many	12	CASNTGPTEAFF	TGTGCCAGCAATACAGGGCCCACTGAAGCTTTCTTT
TRBV21-1	TRBJ1-2	-	-	14	CASSQYGQSYGYTF	TGTGCCAGCAGCCAATATGGACAGAGCTATGGCTACACCTTC
TRBV7-9	TRBJ2-7	TRBD1	-	14	CASSSTGGRFEQYF	TGTGCCAGCAGCTCGACAGGGGGCCGATTCGAGCAGTACTTC
TRBV28	TRBJ1-2	TRBD1	few	14	CASSLPGGADGYTF	TGTGCCAGCAGTTTGCCAGGGGGCGCGGATGGCTACACCTTC
TRBV29-1	TRBJ2-3	TRBD2	-	14	CSVGTSGAEDTQYF	TGCAGCGTTGGGACTAGCGGGGCAGAGGATACGCAGTATTTT